Below are 8 T cell receptor beta chains sequenced from a single sample in a study of shared clonotypes between healthy human individuals. Clones were read by immunoSEQ multiplex PCR, and TCRdb kept only the in-frame ones, dropping some. The sample has a few hundred thousand clones; roughly 85% are singletons. Sequencing was performed on PBMCs. These TCRs come from a woman between 40 and 50 years old in good health. Some clones in this sample may be carry-over from other donors' samples.

The chain carries TRBV18 and TRBJ2-7, with 14 bases aligning to TRBD2. The V segment lost 3 bases and the J segment 4 bases; nucleotides outside the gene matches: 5. The CDR3 contains 16 residues. Germline V gene sequence: CDR1 KGHSH, CDR2 LQKENI. The CDR3 sequence: CASSPGLAGGGYEQYF. CDR3 bases: TGTGCCAGCTCACCCGGACTAGCGGGAGGTGGGTACGAGCAGTACTTC.

V is TRBV28 and J is TRBJ2-5; 8 bases align to TRBD1. The germline V gene encodes CDR1 MDHEN and CDR2 SYDVKM. The junction had 10 bases not matched to a gene; V was cut back by 6 bases and J by 4 bases. This CDR3 spans 15 amino acids. This CDR3 reads CASSSGGTPRETQYF. CDR3 DNA: TGTGCCAGCAGCTCAGGGGGCACCCCCCGAGAGACCCAGTACTTC.

The J gene is TRBJ2-1, the V gene TRBV11-3, with unresolved D. CDR3 length: 14 amino acids. Trimming removed 4 bases from V and 3 bases from J, with 10 bases in between. Germline V gives CDR1 SGHNT, CDR2 YENEEA. The CDR3 DNA sequence: TGTGCCAGCAGCTCCGGGCAAATCTACAATGAGCAGTTCTTC. It encodes CASSSGQIYNEQFF.

This chain links TRBV27 with TRBJ2-6, with D possibly being TRBD1 (6 bases). There are 17 residues in the CDR3. Germline V gene data show CDR1 as MNHEY and CDR2 as SMNVEV (reference sequence). Trimming shortened V by 3 bases and J by 4 bases, and 16 bases separated the two germline ends. The CDR3: CASSFWSRGPGANVLTF. The CDR3 DNA reads TGTGCCAGCAGTTTCTGGTCCAGGGGTCCCGGGGCCAACGTCCTGACTTTC.

The chain combines TRBV2 with TRBJ2-7; 9 bases are a match to TRBD2. V shed 7 bases and J 6 bases; nucleotides not matched to a gene: 13. The CDR3 has 15 amino acids. CDR1 is SNHLY and CDR2 is FYNNEI in the germline V gene. The CDR3 DNA reads as TGTGCCAGCACAACATTAGCGGGAGACCTTTCCGAGCAGTACTTC. Its protein product is CASTTLAGDLSEQYF. Drawing the rest from reference TRBV2 and TRBJ2-7, the complete variable domain is EPEVTQTPSHQVTQMGQEVILRCVPISNHLYFYWYRQILGQKVEFLVSFYNNEISEKSEIFDDQFSVERPDGSNFTLKIRSTKLEDSAMYFCASTTLAGDLSEQYFGPGTRLTVT.

The chain couples TRBV28 to TRBJ1-1, with unresolved D. Trimming stripped 3 bases from V and 2 bases from J, with 4 bases between. Germline V gene sequence: CDR1 MDHEN, CDR2 SYDVKM. The CDR3 has 12 residues. This CDR3 is CASSFGNTEAFF. The CDR3, as DNA: TGTGCCAGCAGTTTTGGTAACACTGAAGCTTTCTTT.

The table lists this clone with a few counts. The V gene is TRBV7-9, the J gene TRBJ1-4; D unclear. Between the trimmed V and J ends, which lost 5 bases and 7 bases, there was a span of 11 bases. The germline V gene encodes CDR1 SEHNR and CDR2 FQNEAQ (reference sequence). The CDR3 runs 13 residues. CDR3 sequence: CASSPVTGEKLFF. The DNA for the CDR3 is TGTGCCAGCAGCCCCGTCACCGGTGAAAAACTGTTTTTT.

CDR3 coding DNA: TGTGCCAGTAGTCCCCTCATGAAGGGGGATTTCTCTGGGGCCAACGTCCTGACTTTC. Translation: CASSPLMKGDFSGANVLTF. This rearrangement joins TRBV19 to TRBJ2-6, with D perhaps TRBD1 (6 bases). The CDR3 is 19 amino acids. From germline, CDR1 is LNHDA and CDR2 SQIVND (reference sequence). The V end was cut by 5 bases, the J end by 0 bases, with 20 bases between.